Shown below are 17 T cell receptor beta chains from a single sample sequenced in a study of T cell responses to AZD1222 COVID-19 vaccine. Libraries were prepared by immunoSEQ multiplex PCR; TCRdb keeps only in-frame clonotypes and omits some of them. The sample lists 150,000 or so clones; about 89% were seen once. The input for sequencing was peripheral blood, taken on day 0 of AZD1222 vaccination. The origin of the receptors is an adult in good health.

The CDR3 DNA reads as TGTGCCAGCAGCTTTCGACAGGCGAACACTGAAGCTTTCTTT. Protein product: CASSFRQANTEAFF. This sequence joins TRBV5-6 and TRBJ1-1; TRBD1 might be the D (6 bases). V was clipped by 2 bases and J by 1 base, with 9 bases between them. This CDR3 spans 14 amino acids. Germline V CDR1 and CDR2: SGHDT, YYEEEE.

The CDR3 is CASSRETTGTANTGELFF. In nucleotides, the CDR3 is TGTGCCAGCAGCCGCGAAACCACCGGGACAGCCAACACCGGGGAGCTGTTTTTT. V gene TRBV4-2 combines with J gene TRBJ2-2, with 7 bases aligning to TRBD1. Germline V gene lookup returns CDR1 LGHNA and CDR2 YNFKEQ. The CDR3 totals 18 residues. The V gene end was trimmed by 4 bases and the J gene end by 2 bases; junction bases not matched to a gene: 13.

This chain joins TRBV7-9 and TRBJ1-2; D is unclear. V was pared by 7 bases and J by 2 bases, with 11 bases between. The CDR3 runs 13 residues. Germline V gives CDR1 SEHNR, CDR2 FQNEAQ (reference sequence). Here the CDR3 DNA reads TGTGCCAGCACCCAAAATGGGAACTATGGCTACACCTTC. This encodes CASTQNGNYGYTF. The full variable domain, rest sourced from reference TRBV7-9 and TRBJ1-2, is DTGVSQNPRHKITKRGQNVTFRCDPISEHNRLYWYRQTLGQGPEFLTYFQNEAQLEKSRLLSDRFSAERPKGSFSTLEIQRTEQGDSAMYLCASTQNGNYGYTFGSGTRLTVV.

The chain employs TRBV5-1 and TRBJ2-7, with 11 bases that match TRBD2. The CDR3 is made up of 15 amino acids. Germline CDR1 SGHRS, CDR2 YFSETQ. Trimming took 3 bases from V and 8 from J; bases not matched to a gene: 10. The CDR3 DNA is TGCGCCAGCAGCTCCGTTATAGCGGGAGGGTACCAGCAGTACTTC. Its protein is CASSSVIAGGYQQYF.

In DNA, the CDR3 is TGTGCCAGCAGCTTAGTAAAGGGGAAGGGTCAGCCCCAGCATTTT. It codes for CASSLVKGKGQPQHF. V usage is TRBV7-2 and J usage is TRBJ1-5; D perhaps matches TRBD1 (5 bases). CDR3 length: 15 amino acids. Germline assignment: CDR1 SGHTA and CDR2 FQGNSA. Trimming took 1 base from V and 6 from J, leaving 13 bases between them.

The V gene is TRBV3-1 (or the pseudogene TRBV3-2), the J gene TRBJ1-5; 8 bases align to TRBD1. The CDR3 has 14 residues. Germline-derived CDR1 and CDR2 are LGHDT and YNNKEL (reference sequence). The trim removed 5 bases at V and 5 bases at J, leaving 5 bases unmatched. CDR3 nucleotides: TGTGCCAGCAGCGGGGGCAGGGGGCATCAGCCCCAGCATTTT. Its translation is CASSGGRGHQPQHF.

The CDR3 protein is CASRTGTGRSPLHF. CDR3 in DNA: TGTGCCAGCAGAACCGGGACAGGGCGTTCACCCCTCCACTTT. The chain combines TRBV6-5 with TRBJ1-6; 9 nucleotides line up with TRBD1. Germline-derived CDR1 and CDR2 are MNHEY and SVGAGI. The V and J ends lost 6 bases and 9 bases, in that order; junction bases with no gene match: 6. This CDR3 region has 14 residues.

The rearrangement joins TRBV5-1 to TRBJ2-7, with TRBD1 identical over 8 bases. The CDR3 runs 14 residues. Trimming at V came to 7 bases and at J to 4 bases, leaving 10 bases not matched to a gene. Germline V gene lookup returns CDR1 SGHRS and CDR2 YFSETQ. The CDR3 sequence is CASAAQGASYEQYF. The CDR3 DNA sequence: TGCGCCAGCGCGGCGCAGGGGGCATCTTACGAGCAGTACTTC.

This clone was seen a single time. The chain couples TRBV28 to TRBJ1-2; TRBD1 aligns across 9 bases. The V segment lost 6 bases and the J segment 9 bases; nucleotides outside the gene matches: 8. The CDR3 covers 13 residues. CDR1 is MDHEN and CDR2 is SYDVKM in the germline V gene. The CDR3 loop is CASRPTGGRSYTF. The CDR3 DNA reads as TGTGCCAGCAGACCAACAGGGGGCCGTAGCTACACCTTC.

V is TRBV9 and J is TRBJ2-1; 8 bases agree with TRBD2. CDR3 length: 18 residues. With V trimmed by 1 base and J by 3 bases, 12 bases remained unmatched. CDR1 is SGDLS and CDR2 is YYNGEE in the germline V gene. CDR3 in DNA: TGTGCCAGCAGCGTAAACTCCGAGGCTAGCGGGTTCTACAATGAGCAGTTCTTC. It specifies CASSVNSEASGFYNEQFF.

As concerns this clone: Because the CDR3's place on the DNA is in doubt, the DNA is left out and the CDR3 is given as listed by TCRdb. This chain connects TRBV1 to TRBJ2-3; the table's TRBD2 call for D was not verified on the DNA. TRBV1 corresponds to a pseudogene. The CDR3 adds up to 15 amino acids, both ends counted. CDR3 residues: CTSSWGSGSTDTQYF.

The CDR3 protein is CASSPLPPGSYEQYF. DNA of the CDR3: TGTGCCAGCTCACCACTACCGCCGGGGTCCTACGAGCAGTACTTC. The rearrangement joins TRBV18 to TRBJ2-7; perhaps TRBD2 as D (5 bases). Per germline, CDR1 KGHSH and CDR2 LQKENI. The CDR3 length is 15 residues. Trimming cost V 1 base and J 1 base, with 11 bases left between them.

The table lists this clone with a few counts. CDR3 sequence: CASRQMMNTEAFF. CDR3 sequence (DNA): TGTGCCAGCAGGCAGATGATGAACACTGAAGCTTTCTTT. The rearrangement uses TRBV6-4 and TRBJ1-1; D uncertain. In germline, CDR1 is MRHNA, CDR2 SNTAGT. The CDR3 loop spans 13 amino acids. V shed 6 bases and J shed 0 bases, with 8 bases lying between them.

This chain links TRBV9 with TRBJ2-7, with a weak D call TRBD2 (6 bases). The V gene lost 0 bases and the J gene lost 3 bases, with 13 bases spanning the gap. CDR3 size: 15 residues. From germline, CDR1 is SGDLS and CDR2 YYNGEE. This chain's CDR3 is CASSVGGGDVYEQYF. The DNA for the CDR3 is TGTGCCAGCAGCGTAGGTGGCGGGGATGTCTACGAGCAGTACTTC.

The rearrangement joins TRBV5-1 to TRBJ2-3, with TRBD2 matching 12 bases. Germline lookup yields CDR1 SGHRS and CDR2 YFSETQ. The CDR3 spans 16 residues. V gave up 4 bases and J gave up 2 bases; unmatched junction bases: 5. CDR3 in amino acids: CASSPGLAGYTDTQYF. In DNA, the CDR3 is TGCGCCAGCAGCCCCGGACTAGCGGGATACACAGATACGCAGTATTTT.

The chain joins TRBV5-1 to TRBJ2-3, with D unresolved. Germline CDR1 SGHRS, CDR2 YFSETQ. This CDR3 contains 18 residues. V was trimmed by 1 base and J by 5 bases, leaving 23 bases between them. The CDR3 nucleotides read TGCGCCAGCAGCTTGTTCGGGTTTACAGCCCTTACCCAAGATACGCAGTATTTT. This translates into CASSLFGFTALTQDTQYF.

The chain links TRBV19 to TRBJ1-6; D is ambiguous. V was pared by 6 bases and J by 7 bases, with 13 bases between. The germline V gene has CDR1 LNHDA and CDR2 SQIVND (reference sequence). The CDR3 runs 14 residues. In DNA form, the CDR3 reads TGTGCCAGTAGGCAACCCATGAGGAATTCACCCCTCCACTTT. Translation gives CASRQPMRNSPLHF.